The source of this TCR beta chain is a study of lymphopenia after photon versus proton radiotherapy. Broader study findings: Proton therapy kept repertoires fairly stable, unlike photons, which gained effector/memory cells. Oligoclonal CD8+ Temra expansion after nadir drove photon patients' diversity drop. Authors raise, but do not show, better survival with proton therapy. Larger post-nadir TCR diversity loss correlated inversely with survival in deceased patients.

Comments on this clone: Its antigen is not known.

The CDR3 has 17 residues. The ends lost 0 bases at V and 4 bases at J; junction bases unmatched: 7. Germline CDR1 and CDR2: KGHSH and LQKENI. This table comes from immunoSEQ multiplex PCR, and its TCRdb copy is limited to in-frame clones, with some not included. Seen here are tens of thousands of clones, approximately 81% observed once, and the top ten hold 2.9%. The chain has TRBV18 and TRBJ1-1, with 11 bases matching TRBD1. This receptor was identified in a man aged 45 to 65 with gastric cancer. This material consisted of peripheral blood, taken from a patient treated with photon-based radiotherapy. The CDR3 region is CASSPPGQGDYSTEAFF. CDR3 nucleotide sequence: TGTGCCAGCTCACCACCGGGACAGGGGGATTATAGCACTGAAGCTTTCTTT.